The sequence of this TCR beta chain was determined in a study of blood T cells in healthy people across ages. The CDR3 has 14 residues. CDR1 and CDR2 (germline): GTSNPN, SVGIG (reference sequence). V shed 0 bases and J 4 bases; nucleotides not matched to a gene: 5. Together with a sample-barcoded 5' primer, a J-beta primer mix was included in a second PCR lasting roughly 6 to 12 cycles. TCRdb re-analysed the 5' RACE reads in MiXCR, keeping a single row per CDR3 protein. The table records hundreds of thousands of distinct CDR3 sequences, around 28% of them present only once. General observations from the study: Unsorted PBMCs ruled out conclusive naive versus antigen-experienced comparison. More naive CD4+ cells and higher diversity marked long-lived donors relative to aged donors.

This clonotype has at least ten counts. Its antigen is not known. This chain joins TRBV30 and TRBJ1-2; 7 positions agree with TRBD1. The clonotype comes from a woman of 80 years or more in good health. Sequencing input: blood. Written as DNA, the CDR3 is TGTGCCTGGAGTGTCACAGGGGAGTCCTATGGCTACACCTTC. As protein: CAWSVTGESYGYTF.